Following are 21 T cell receptor beta chains from one sample sequenced in a study of cytomegalovirus exposure and HLA in healthy donors. Researchers ran the PCR with 60 Vbeta and 13 Jbeta primers. TCRdb's table, derived via immunoSEQ multiplex PCR, lists solely in-frame clones and lacks some. The sample consists of under 200,000 clones, roughly 77% of them appearing once. The specimen was PBMCs. These receptor sequences come from a male donor in good health and CMV-seronegative.

The CDR3 protein is CASRLQGRSTGELFF. CDR3 in DNA: TGTGCCAGTAGGTTACAGGGACGGAGCACCGGGGAGCTGTTTTTT. V usage is TRBV19 and J usage is TRBJ2-2; D is possibly TRBD1 (6 bases). Germline lookup yields CDR1 LNHDA and CDR2 SQIVND (reference sequence). This CDR3 has 15 residues. Between the trimmed V and J ends, which lost 6 bases and 4 bases, there was a span of 15 bases.

The J gene is TRBJ1-1, the V gene TRBV19; no clear D gene. Germline CDR1 LNHDA, CDR2 SQIVND (reference sequence). Trimming took 7 bases from V and 5 from J, leaving 11 bases between them. The length of the CDR3 is 12 residues. The CDR3 sequence is CASTWARTEAFF. The CDR3, as DNA: TGTGCCAGTACTTGGGCAAGGACTGAAGCTTTCTTT.

The chain combines TRBV2 with TRBJ1-2, with D possibly matching TRBD1 (6 bases). The V end lost 7 bases, the J end lost 5 bases, and 14 bases lay between the germline ends. Germline V gives CDR1 SNHLY, CDR2 FYNNEI. The CDR3 length is 13 residues. CDR3 nucleotides: TGTGCCAGCACTACAGACAGGAAGTATGGCTACACCTTC. It encodes CASTTDRKYGYTF.

This chain connects TRBV7-2 to TRBJ2-1; D may be TRBD1 (5 bases). There are 11 residues in the CDR3. The germline CDR1 and CDR2 sequences are SGHTA and FQGNSA. V was cut by 5 bases and J by 15 bases, with 14 bases left in between. CDR3 bases: TGTGCCAGCAGCCAAAGGCTAGGGGCGTTCTTC. This translates into CASSQRLGAFF.

The chain carries TRBV28 and TRBJ1-5, with D maybe TRBD1 (5 bases). Per germline, CDR1 MDHEN and CDR2 SYDVKM. The CDR3 has 14 amino acids. V dropped 9 bases and J dropped 3 bases, with 15 bases sitting between them. CDR3: CASWTFPSNQPQHF. The CDR3 coding sequence is TGTGCCAGTTGGACATTTCCTTCCAATCAGCCCCAGCATTTT.

The chain recombines TRBV19 with TRBJ2-7, with D hard to call. This CDR3 region has 17 residues. Trimming shortened V by 5 bases and J by 2 bases, and 22 bases separated the two germline ends. Germline CDR1 is LNHDA and CDR2 is SQIVND (reference sequence). The CDR3 DNA follows: TGTGCCAGTAGTTATATGGCAGCATTACTAAAACCCTACGAGCAGTACTTC. Residues: CASSYMAALLKPYEQYF. Full variable domain (missing parts from reference TRBV19 and TRBJ2-7): DGGITQSPKYLFRKEGQNVTLSCEQNLNHDAMYWYRQDPGQGLRLIYYSQIVNDFQKGDIAEGYSVSREKKESFPLTVTSAQKNPTAFYLCASSYMAALLKPYEQYFGPGTRLTVT.

This clone was seen just once. The chain links TRBV6-1 to TRBJ1-2, with TRBD1 identical over 7 bases. The V gene's germline CDR1 is MNHNS and CDR2 SASEGT. CDR3 length equals 13 residues. The ends lost 3 bases at V and 8 bases at J; junction bases unmatched: 6. The chain's CDR3 is CASSERQGGGYTF. The DNA of the CDR3 is TGTGCCAGCAGTGAGAGGCAGGGGGGAGGCTACACCTTC.

A single count supports this clone. This rearrangement joins TRBV12-5 to TRBJ2-3, with unresolved D. The ends were cut back, 6 bases at V and 0 bases at J, with 13 bases in the middle. Germline V gene sequence: CDR1 LGHNT, CDR2 FRNRAP. The CDR3 is 15 residues long. CDR3 DNA sequence: TGTGCTAGTGGGGTCGGTTTACAGAGCACAGATACGCAGTATTTT. Its translation: CASGVGLQSTDTQYF.

The chain combines TRBV19 with TRBJ1-6; a weak D match, TRBD1 (5 bases). This CDR3 contains 14 residues. Per the germline V gene, CDR1 is LNHDA and CDR2 is SQIVND (reference sequence). V gave up 8 bases and J gave up 12 bases, with 20 bases separating them. CDR3 DNA: TGTGCCAGTGGGGAGGCAGGGAAGGGGTTACCCCTCCACTTT. Amino acid sequence: CASGEAGKGLPLHF.

This clone was found a few times. The chain links TRBV5-6 to TRBJ1-5; TRBD1 aligns across 7 bases. Germline values: CDR1 SGHDT, CDR2 YYEEEE. V lost 4 bases to trimming and J lost 7 bases; unmatched junction nucleotides: 8. CDR3 length: 14 amino acids. This CDR3 reads CASSLNRGLQPQHF. The CDR3 nucleotides are TGTGCCAGCAGCCTAAACAGGGGACTGCAGCCCCAGCATTTT.

The rearrangement joins TRBV4-2 to TRBJ2-3; the match to TRBD2 covers 10 bases. Germline CDR1 is LGHNA and CDR2 is YNFKEQ. The CDR3 is 16 amino acids. Trimming at V came to 4 bases and at J to 4 bases, leaving 8 bases not matched to a gene. CDR3 in amino acids: CASSPRGLAEADTQYF. CDR3 in DNA: TGTGCCAGCAGCCCCCGAGGACTAGCGGAAGCAGATACGCAGTATTTT.

This chain connects TRBV14 to TRBJ2-7; no reliable D call. Germline assignment: CDR1 SGHDN and CDR2 FVKESK. This CDR3 has 13 residues. Trimming took 3 bases from V and 0 from J, leaving 6 bases between them. CDR3 loop: CASSHWSSYEQYF. CDR3 sequence (DNA): TGTGCCAGCAGCCATTGGAGCTCCTACGAGCAGTACTTC.

The chain links TRBV6-1 to TRBJ1-2; 8 nucleotides line up with TRBD1. This CDR3 is built from 14 residues. Germline CDR1 MNHNS, CDR2 SASEGT. With V trimmed by 3 bases and J by 8 bases, 8 bases remained unmatched. CDR3 coding DNA: TGTGCCAGCAGTGATGCCGGACAGGGCTGGGGCTACACCTTC. Amino acid sequence: CASSDAGQGWGYTF.

This CDR3 is CASRWLADAGELFF. CDR3 coding DNA: TGTGCCAGCAGATGGCTAGCGGACGCCGGGGAGCTGTTTTTT. The V gene is TRBV27, the J gene TRBJ2-2, with 7 positions matching TRBD2. The CDR3 spans 14 residues. Germline V gives CDR1 MNHEY, CDR2 SMNVEV (reference sequence). The V and J ends lost 6 bases and 6 bases, in that order; junction bases with no gene match: 7.

There are a few counts of this clone. The CDR3 loop reads CASSMTGGWGQPQHF. The CDR3 nucleotides are TGTGCCAGTAGTATGACAGGGGGATGGGGTCAGCCCCAGCATTTT. The gene calls are TRBV19 and TRBJ1-5, with TRBD1 identical over 9 bases. Germline trimming cut 3 bases from V and 6 bases from J; bases unmatched to any gene: 6. The CDR3 has 15 amino acids. The germline gives CDR1 LNHDA, CDR2 SQIVND (reference sequence).

This chain uses TRBV7-9 with TRBJ2-7; D call uncertain. The CDR3 consists of 12 residues. V was trimmed by 5 bases and J by 3 bases, leaving 8 bases between them. Germline V lookup: CDR1 SEHNR, CDR2 FQNEAQ (reference sequence). Written as DNA, the CDR3 is TGTGCCAGCAGCCGAGCTTTCTACGAGCAGTACTTC. It translates to CASSRAFYEQYF.

In regard to this clone: The junction and the germline gene differ at one end; a read error may be behind it. V and J are TRBV6-1 and TRBJ2-2; possible D gene TRBD1, 6 bases. Germline-derived CDR1 and CDR2 are MNHNS and SASEGT. The CDR3 has 12 amino acids. CDR3 region: CASSEKGVELLF. In DNA, the CDR3 is TGTGCCAGCAGTGAAAAGGGGGTGGAGCTGCTTTTT.

This chain connects TRBV6-4 to TRBJ2-5; 10 positions match TRBD1. The J call is uncertain, as TRBJ2-7 better fits the DNA end. Germline CDR1 MRHNA, CDR2 SNTAGT. The CDR3 totals 15 residues. As DNA, the CDR3 is TGTGCCAGCAGCCCGACAGGGGGCCCCTCCTACGAGCAGTACTTC. Translation: CASSPTGGPSYEQYF.

This chain joins TRBV10-3 and TRBJ2-2, with TRBD1 matching over 10 bases. After removal of 9 bases from V and 5 bases from J, the junction contained 3 bases not matched to a gene. CDR3 length equals 13 residues. CDR1 is ENHRY, CDR2 SYGVKD, per germline. CDR3 sequence: CAIAGQGTGELFF. CDR3 coding DNA: TGTGCCATTGCGGGACAGGGGACCGGGGAGCTGTTTTTT.

The chain couples TRBV6-6 to TRBJ2-1, with 13 positions matching TRBD2. In germline, CDR1 is MNHNY, CDR2 SVGAGI (reference sequence). V lost 5 bases, J lost 7 bases, and 8 bases stayed unmatched. The CDR3 runs to 16 residues. CDR3 in DNA: TGTGCCAGCAGTCTTCGGACTAGCGGGAGTTTGAATGAGCAGTTCTTC. As protein: CASSLRTSGSLNEQFF.

The CDR3 spells CASSLGGGGYYEQYF. CDR3 nucleotides: TGTGCCAGCAGCTTAGGGGGAGGGGGGTACTACGAGCAGTACTTC. The gene calls are TRBV7-6 and TRBJ2-7, with D perhaps matching TRBD2 (7 bases). The CDR3 has 15 amino acids. V was trimmed by 1 base and J by 3 bases, leaving 13 bases between them. Germline-derived CDR1 and CDR2 are SGHVS and FNYEAQ.